This TCR beta chain appears in the sequencing data of a study of blood T cells in healthy people across ages (dated by TCRdb to about 2015). Turning to the overall study: In model experiments, roughly one uniquely barcoded TCR beta cDNA molecule per two T cells was captured by template switching. To track age-related changes in TCR beta repertoire diversity, the study relied on deep sequencing normalized with unique cDNA molecular identifiers. Donors were grouped into four age groups: young (average roughly 17 years), middle-aged (approximately 41), aged (over 55) and long-lived (approximately 78). Donors of different ages were randomly distributed across sequencing lanes to avoid experimental bias. For two donors (one aged 18 to 29 and one aged 80 or older), the study analyzed two additional independent replicas of 1 million unique cDNA reads from the same blood draw. What the work shows at the level of the full study, not this receptor alone: The long-lived group showed more naive CD4+ T cells, fewer expanded clones and increased TCR diversity than the aged group, suggesting age selection. The percentage of naive T cells measured by flow cytometry correlated strongly with observed TCR beta diversity. Total diversity estimates from one million sequenced T cells were considered lower bounds and underestimates. Observed TCR beta diversity per million T cells fell roughly linearly with age, and a significant reduction was already apparent by age around 44. Bulk unsorted PBMC profiling prevented conclusive comparison of naive and antigen-experienced compartments. Donor CMV infection status was unknown, potentially confounding age-related changes in expanded clonotypes.

Receptor libraries were prepared by 5' RACE. TCRdb records Illumina HiSeq 2500 as the sequencer. A second about 7 to 12 cycle PCR used a sample-barcoded 5' primer and a J-beta primer mix. Each TCR beta cDNA molecule received a unique molecular identifier from a template-switch 5' adaptor carrying 12 random nucleotides. Each sample yielded at least 2.5 million CDR3-containing paired-end reads. First-strand cDNA was synthesized from all RNA with the Mint cDNA synthesis kit, primed by a TRBC-specific oligonucleotide. After uracil-DNA glycosylase treatment, a first 18-cycle PCR used universal primers M1SS and BC2_uni_R on all cDNA. For the original study's pipeline: For normalization, 1 million high-quality reads, each with a distinct molecular identifier, were randomly selected from each sample. Instead of being binned into consensus sequences, reads that shared molecular identifiers were thrown out. MiTCR, set to a Q25 quality threshold and the strictest error-elimination algorithm, was used for CDR3 identification, clonotype clustering and error correction. Lower-bound total TCR beta diversity was estimated with a nonparametric unseen species model using Euler transformation. TCRdb passed the public sequencing reads through fastp at Q25 and MiXCR, retaining productive beta sequences. Each entry is one CDR3 protein sequence, shown with its most common DNA and genes. The V and J calls shown here were made by TCRdb, not taken from the authors' results. In this sample the table shows more than 1.4 million distinct CDR3 sequences, around 42% of which occur a single time. The ten largest account for approximately 7.9% of the sample.

The CDR3 measures 14 amino acids from cysteine to phenylalanine. CDR3 DNA is the only sequence kept; it has 42 bases, read in frame from the first base. V is shortened by 5 bases, J by 7 bases, and the region joining them spans 18 bases. With regard to this clonotype: There is no known antigen for this receptor. No base quality values were provided; no much bigger clone lies one nucleotide off.

The roughly 39 donors, aged about 6 to 100 years, were systemically healthy Caucasian individuals from Russia. Each donor gave approximately 9.3 milliliters of peripheral blood, collected into EDTA-treated Vacutainer tubes. Ficoll-Paque density-gradient centrifugation was used to isolate PBMCs, with at least 6.5 million per sample. Trizol reagent was used to extract total RNA from the PBMCs, yielding at least 5.5 micrograms per sample. The percentages of naive CD45RAhigh/CD27high T cells were determined by flow cytometry on a PBMC aliquot from every donor. The chain employs TRBV12-3 or TRBV12-4 and TRBJ2-7, with no D gene named confidently. This clonotype was sampled from a woman between 18 and 30 years old in good health. The sample consisted of blood. CDR3 protein: CASSPPMGYNEQYF. Read as DNA, the sequence is TGTGCCAGCAGTCCCCCCATGGGGTACAATGAGCAGTACTTC.